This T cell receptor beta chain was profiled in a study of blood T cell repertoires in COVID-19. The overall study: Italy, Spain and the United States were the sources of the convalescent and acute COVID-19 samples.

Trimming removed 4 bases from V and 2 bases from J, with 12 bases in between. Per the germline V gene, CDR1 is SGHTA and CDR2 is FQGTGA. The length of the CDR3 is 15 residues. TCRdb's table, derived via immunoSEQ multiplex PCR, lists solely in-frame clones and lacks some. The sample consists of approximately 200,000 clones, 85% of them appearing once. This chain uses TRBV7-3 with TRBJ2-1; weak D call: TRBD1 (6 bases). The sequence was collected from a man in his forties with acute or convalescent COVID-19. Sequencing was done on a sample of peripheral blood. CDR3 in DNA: TGTGCCAGCAGCTCCTCAGGGGCCACCTACAATGAGCAGTTCTTC. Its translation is CASSSSGATYNEQFF.